The sequence of this T cell receptor beta chain was determined in a study of T-cell reconstitution after alpha-beta-depleted transplantation in children. This CDR3 contains 12 residues. V was shortened by 8 bases and J by 7 bases, with 14 bases between the two germline ends. As it was prepared, the TCRbeta library received unique molecular identifiers. From the PCR reads, TCRdb called clonotypes with MiXCR, one entry per CDR3 protein. The sample consists of about 610,000 distinct CDR3 sequences, over 9.5% of them appearing once. This clonotype was seen repeatedly, ten times or more. The sample was PBMCs from the stem cell graft donor, taken from the stem cell graft. The receptor was isolated from a human donor who donated a stem cell graft to a child with acute myeloid leukemia. The chain is built from TRBV12-3 or TRBV12-4 and TRBJ2-5; D is undetermined. The DNA for the CDR3 is TGTGCCAGCCGGCGCGGTGATTGGACCCAGTACTTC. It is translated as CASRRGDWTQYF.